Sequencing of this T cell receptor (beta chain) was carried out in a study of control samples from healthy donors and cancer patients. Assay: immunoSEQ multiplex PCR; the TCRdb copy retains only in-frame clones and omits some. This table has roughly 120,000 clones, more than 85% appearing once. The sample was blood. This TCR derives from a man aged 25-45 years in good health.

The CDR3 sequence is CASSPYRVVGEKLFF. Written as DNA, the CDR3 is TGTGCCAGCAGCCCTTACAGGGTAGTGGGAGAAAAACTGTTTTTT. The rearrangement joins TRBV7-9 to TRBJ1-4, with a weak D call TRBD1 (6 bases). V was shortened by 5 bases and J by 8 bases, with 18 bases between the two germline ends. The CDR3 runs 15 residues. Germline loops: CDR1 SEHNR, CDR2 FQNEAQ (reference sequence). Full variable domain (remainder filled in from reference TRBV7-9 and TRBJ1-4): DTGVSQNPRHKITKRGQNVTFRCDPISEHNRLYWYRQTLGQGPEFLTYFQNEAQLEKSRLLSDRFSAERPKGSFSTLEIQRTEQGDSAMYLCASSPYRVVGEKLFFGSGTQLSVL.